These T cell receptor beta chains were read from a single sample in a study of beta chain features in type 1 diabetes. Profiled with immunoSEQ multiplex PCR; TCRdb holds only in-frame clones, not every one. The sample contains about 120,000 clones, 15% to 20% of which appear only once. Sequenced material: central memory CD4+ T cells from blood. The receptors were gathered from a young man with type 1 diabetes. The CDR3 runs from the conserved cysteine through the conserved F or W. Each record gives: clone size, V gene, J gene, D gene, CDR3 protein, CDR3 DNA. The D gene is left open where the match is weak. Some rows mark clone size as missing; the rest say once, few, many or name a class of expanded clone.

NA	TRBV7-2	TRBJ2-3	NA	CASSPAPVTDTQYF	TGTGCCAGCAGCCCCGCCCCCGTCACAGATACGCAGTATTTT
few	TRBV14	TRBJ1-4	NA	CASSMGHRGEKLFF	TGTGCCAGCAGTATGGGACACAGAGGCGAAAAACTGTTTTTT
few	TRBV9	TRBJ2-3	NA	CASSVIERTDTQYF	TGTGCCAGCAGCGTAATCGAGCGCACAGATACGCAGTATTTT
few	TRBV28	TRBJ2-7	NA	CASSLLSYEQYF	TGTGCCAGCAGCCTATTATCCTACGAGCAGTACTTC
NA	TRBV30	TRBJ2-7	TRBD1	CAWSRSGTAYF	TGTGCCTGGAGTCGATCCGGGACAGCGTACTTC
few	TRBV9	TRBJ2-5	TRBD1	CASSVGQGAWETQYF	TGTGCCAGCAGCGTAGGACAGGGGGCGTGGGAGACCCAGTACTTC
few	TRBV29-1	TRBJ2-7	TRBD1	CSVWDRESVPSYEQYF	TGCAGCGTTTGGGACAGGGAATCAGTCCCCTCCTACGAGCAGTACTTC
NA	TRBV5-1	TRBJ2-7	TRBD2	CASSRPLREDRSYEQYF	TGCGCCAGCAGCCGACCCCTGCGGGAGGATAGGTCCTACGAGCAGTACTTC
NA	TRBV7-2	TRBJ2-1	TRBD2	CASSLAGLAGYNEQFF	TGTGCCAGCAGCTTAGCGGGGCTAGCGGGCTACAATGAGCAGTTCTTC
NA	TRBV18	TRBJ2-1	NA	CASSPTELTEYSYNEQFF	TGTGCCAGCTCACCAACGGAATTGACAGAGTATTCCTACAATGAGCAGTTCTTC
few	TRBV19	TRBJ2-5	TRBD2	CASAPGLAAVVETQYF	TGTGCCAGCGCCCCAGGACTAGCGGCGGTCGTAGAGACCCAGTACTTC
few	TRBV10-3	TRBJ2-1	TRBD2	CATGLAGANEQFF	TGTGCCACAGGACTAGCGGGAGCCAATGAGCAGTTCTTC
few	TRBV5-6	TRBJ2-1	NA	CASATFNEQFF	TGTGCCAGCGCCACTTTCAATGAGCAGTTCTTC
NA	TRBV5-1	TRBJ2-5	NA	CASSLGMSEETQYF	TGCGCCAGCAGCTTGGGTATGAGTGAAGAGACCCAGTACTTC
NA	TRBV7-7	TRBJ2-1	NA	CASSLNHELNEQFF	TGTGCTAGCAGCTTAAATCACGAACTCAATGAGCAGTTCTTC
NA	TRBV15	TRBJ2-4	NA	CATSVDRNIQYF	TGTGCCACCAGCGTCGACAGGAACATTCAGTACTTC
NA	TRBV6-5	TRBJ2-2	NA	CASSYGATETGELFF	TGTGCCAGCAGTTACGGGGCTACGGAGACCGGGGAGCTGTTTTTT
NA	TRBV7-8	TRBJ2-7	NA	CASSFSLSSYEQYF	TGTGCCAGCAGCTTCTCATTGAGCTCCTACGAGCAGTACTTC
NA	TRBV5-1	TRBJ2-1	TRBD2	CASSLVASGNYNEQFF	TGCGCCAGCAGCTTGGTTGCTAGCGGCAACTACAATGAGCAGTTCTTC
few	TRBV7-2	TRBJ2-3	NA	CASSVRADTQYF	TGTGCCAGCAGCGTCAGGGCAGATACGCAGTATTTT
few	TRBV7-3	TRBJ2-7	NA	CASSSGPSYEQYF	TGTGCCAGCAGCTCTGGGCCTTCCTACGAGCAGTACTTC
few	TRBV20-1	TRBJ1-1	NA	CSARQGTEAFF	TGCAGTGCTAGACAAGGCACTGAAGCTTTCTTT
NA	TRBV7-9	TRBJ1-6	NA	CASSLINSPLHF	TGTGCCAGCAGCTTAATAAATTCACCCCTCCACTTT
few	TRBV5-8	TRBJ1-3	NA	CASSLDFGNTIYF	TGTGCCAGCAGCTTGGACTTTGGAAACACCATATATTTT
few	TRBV18	TRBJ2-7	TRBD2	CASSDAGTSGDYEQYF	TGTGCCAGCTCGGACGCCGGGACTAGCGGGGACTACGAGCAGTACTTC
once	TRBV19	TRBJ2-1	NA	CASSISSANNEQFF	TGTGCCAGTAGTATTTCGAGCGCCAACAATGAGCAGTTCTTC
NA	TRBV2	TRBJ2-1	TRBD2	CASRDLAGGAEEQFF	TGTGCCAGCAGAGACCTAGCGGGAGGGGCCGAGGAGCAGTTCTTC
NA	TRBV7-2	TRBJ1-1	NA	CASSFGSLNTEAFF	TGTGCCAGCAGCTTCGGTTCATTGAACACTGAAGCTTTCTTT
few	TRBV7-2	TRBJ1-3	NA	CASSLGRGQGNTIYF	TGTGCCAGCAGCCTCGGCCGGGGGCAGGGAAACACCATATATTTT
NA	TRBV18	TRBJ2-5	TRBD2	CASSPRSGGLLETQYF	TGTGCCAGCTCACCAAGGTCCGGGGGGTTATTAGAGACCCAGTACTTC
NA	TRBV9	TRBJ2-7	NA	CASSVAPGPEQYF	TGTGCCAGCAGCGTAGCGCCGGGCCCAGAGCAGTACTTC
few	TRBV18	TRBJ2-5	TRBD2	CASSPPSGRAMQETQYF	TGTGCCAGCTCACCACCTAGCGGGAGAGCTATGCAAGAGACCCAGTACTTC
few	TRBV11-1	TRBJ1-2	NA	CASSFQGGGYTF	TGTGCCAGCAGCTTCCAGGGAGGAGGCTACACCTTC
few	TRBV7-2	TRBJ2-1	NA	CASSLNGAHSYNEQFF	TGTGCCAGCAGCTTAAACGGGGCCCACTCCTACAATGAGCAGTTCTTC
few	TRBV2	TRBJ2-5	NA	CASSLDRETQYF	TGTGCCAGCAGCCTCGACCGAGAGACCCAGTACTTC
few	TRBV28	TRBJ1-1	NA	CASSIGAGNTEAFF	TGTGCCAGCAGTATAGGGGCAGGGAACACTGAAGCTTTCTTT
few	TRBV9	TRBJ2-3	NA	CASSVVSTDTQYF	TGTGCCAGCAGCGTAGTTAGCACAGATACGCAGTATTTT
few	TRBV29-1	TRBJ2-7	NA	CSVPGLGLYEQYF	TGCAGCGTTCCGGGGCTGGGTCTTTACGAGCAGTACTTC
NA	TRBV5-1	TRBJ1-2	NA	CASSTQGPNYGYTF	TGCGCCAGCAGCACTCAGGGTCCAAACTATGGCTACACCTTC
NA	TRBV2	TRBJ2-1	NA	CASSDPGTYNEQFF	TGTGCCAGCAGTGATCCAGGGACCTACAATGAGCAGTTCTTC
few	TRBV30	TRBJ1-2	NA	CAWSANYGYTF	TGTGCCTGGAGTGCGAACTATGGCTACACCTTC
NA	TRBV10-3	TRBJ2-6	NA	CAISRQPISGANVLTF	TGTGCCATCAGTAGGCAGCCTATCTCTGGGGCCAACGTCCTGACTTTC
few	TRBV28	TRBJ1-4	NA	CASSPEDGATSFRKLFF	TGTGCCAGCAGTCCCGAGGACGGGGCCACCTCCTTCAGGAAACTGTTTTTT
few	TRBV6-5	TRBJ1-6	NA	CASTFRYRGNSPLHF	TGTGCCAGCACCTTTAGGTATAGGGGCAATTCACCCCTCCACTTT
NA	TRBV7-3	TRBJ1-1	NA	CASSLNRVPNTEAFF	TGTGCCAGCAGCTTGAACAGGGTTCCGAACACTGAAGCTTTCTTT
NA	TRBV10-3	TRBJ2-1	TRBD2	CAISEGLAGFGDEQFF	TGTGCCATCAGTGAAGGACTAGCGGGATTTGGGGATGAGCAGTTCTTC
NA	TRBV5-4	TRBJ2-6	NA	CASSLRLSGANVLTF	TGTGCCAGCAGCTTAAGGCTCTCTGGGGCCAACGTCCTGACTTTC
NA	TRBV9	TRBJ2-2	NA	CASSVGGPSTGELFF	TGTGCCAGCAGCGTAGGGGGCCCCTCGACCGGGGAGCTGTTTTTT
NA	TRBV7-9	TRBJ2-5	NA	CASSFLQAGETQYF	TGTGCCAGCAGCTTCTTGCAGGCAGGGGAGACCCAGTACTTC
NA	TRBV5-5	TRBJ2-5	TRBD1	CASSFRGPGETQYF	TGTGCCAGCAGCTTCAGGGGGCCGGGAGAGACCCAGTACTTC
few	TRBV4-3	TRBJ2-2	TRBD1	CASSRTGVGTGELFF	TGCGCCAGCAGCCGGACAGGGGTCGGCACCGGGGAGCTGTTTTTT
NA	TRBV4-2	TRBJ2-3	NA	CASSQELAGQSTDTQYF	TGTGCCAGCAGCCAAGAATTGGCGGGGCAGAGCACAGATACGCAGTATTTT
NA	TRBV2	TRBJ1-5	TRBD1	CASSENRGNQPQHF	TGTGCCAGCAGTGAAAACAGGGGTAATCAGCCCCAGCATTTT
NA	TRBV7-2	TRBJ1-4	NA	CASSQNRRRLFF	TGTGCCAGCAGCCAAAACCGACGCAGACTGTTTTTT
NA	TRBV18	TRBJ2-7	NA	CASSPNNQGYEQYF	TGTGCCAGCTCACCCAATAACCAAGGCTACGAGCAGTACTTC
few	TRBV29-1	TRBJ2-7	NA	CSAHTGPYEQYF	TGCAGCGCCCATACCGGGCCCTACGAGCAGTACTTC
NA	TRBV6-9	TRBJ2-1	TRBD2	CASSYRREGPYNEQFF	TGTGCCAGCAGTTATCGACGGGAGGGCCCTTACAATGAGCAGTTCTTC